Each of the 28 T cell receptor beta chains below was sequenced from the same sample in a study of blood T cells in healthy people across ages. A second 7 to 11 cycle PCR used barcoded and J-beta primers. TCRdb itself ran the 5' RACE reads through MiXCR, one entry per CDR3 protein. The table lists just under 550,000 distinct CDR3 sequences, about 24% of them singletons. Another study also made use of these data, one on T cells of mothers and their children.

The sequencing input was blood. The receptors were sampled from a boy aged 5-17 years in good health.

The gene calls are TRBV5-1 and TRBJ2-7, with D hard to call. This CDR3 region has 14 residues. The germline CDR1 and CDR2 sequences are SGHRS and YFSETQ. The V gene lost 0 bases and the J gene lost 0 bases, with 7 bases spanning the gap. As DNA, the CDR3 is TGCGCCAGCAGCTTGGCCCCCGCCTCCTACGAGCAGTACTTC. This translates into CASSLAPASYEQYF.

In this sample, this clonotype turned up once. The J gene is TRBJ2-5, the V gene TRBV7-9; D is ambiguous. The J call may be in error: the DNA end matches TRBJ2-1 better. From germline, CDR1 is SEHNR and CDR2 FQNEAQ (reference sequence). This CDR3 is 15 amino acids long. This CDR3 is CASSLGSWDYNEQFF. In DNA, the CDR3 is TGTGCCAGCAGCTTAGGGTCATGGGACTACAATGAGCAGTTCTTC.

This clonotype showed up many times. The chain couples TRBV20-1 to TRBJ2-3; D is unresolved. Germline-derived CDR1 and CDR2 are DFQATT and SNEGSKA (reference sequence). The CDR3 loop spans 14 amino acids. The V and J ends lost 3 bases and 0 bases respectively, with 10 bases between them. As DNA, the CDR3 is TGCAGTGCTAGTAAAGGTACTAGCACAGATACGCAGTATTTT. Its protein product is CSASKGTSTDTQYF.

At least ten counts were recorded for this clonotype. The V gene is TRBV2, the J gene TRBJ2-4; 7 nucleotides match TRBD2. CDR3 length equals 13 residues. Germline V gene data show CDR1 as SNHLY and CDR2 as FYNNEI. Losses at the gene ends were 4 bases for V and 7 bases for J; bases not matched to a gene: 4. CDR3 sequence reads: CASSGEGRNIQYF. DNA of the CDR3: TGTGCCAGCAGTGGGGAGGGGCGGAACATTCAGTACTTC.

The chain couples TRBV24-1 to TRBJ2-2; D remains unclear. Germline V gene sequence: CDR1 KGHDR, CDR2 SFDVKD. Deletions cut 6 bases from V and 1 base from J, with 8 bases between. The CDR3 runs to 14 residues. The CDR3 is CATSPDLNTGELFF. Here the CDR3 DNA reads TGTGCCACCAGTCCAGATTTGAACACCGGGGAGCTGTTTTTT.

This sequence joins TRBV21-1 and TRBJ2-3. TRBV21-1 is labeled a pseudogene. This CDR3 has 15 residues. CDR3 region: CASSRLKYSTDTQYF. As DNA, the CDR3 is TGTGCCAGCAGCAGGTTGAAGTACAGCACAGATACGCAGTATTTT.

The CDR3 DNA is TGTGCCAGCAACCCCGTAGGGGATGAGCAGTTCTTC. It is translated as CASNPVGDEQFF. The rearrangement uses TRBV6-2 or TRBV6-3 and TRBJ2-1; maybe TRBD1 (5 bases). CDR3 length equals 12 residues. Germline CDR1 and CDR2: MNHEY and SVGEGT. Trimming left V 7 bases short and J 8 bases short, with 12 bases between.

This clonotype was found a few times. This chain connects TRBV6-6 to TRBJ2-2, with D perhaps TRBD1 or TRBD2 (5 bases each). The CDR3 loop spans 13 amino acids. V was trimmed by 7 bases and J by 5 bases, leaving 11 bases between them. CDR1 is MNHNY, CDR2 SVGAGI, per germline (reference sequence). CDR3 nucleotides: TGTGCCAGCACTGTGGGACGGACCGGGGAGCTGTTTTTT. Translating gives CASTVGRTGELFF.

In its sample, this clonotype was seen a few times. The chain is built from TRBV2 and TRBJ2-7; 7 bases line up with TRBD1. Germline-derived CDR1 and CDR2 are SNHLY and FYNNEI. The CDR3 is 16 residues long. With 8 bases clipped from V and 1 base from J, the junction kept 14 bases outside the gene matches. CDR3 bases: TGTGCCAGCGATGATGGGGACCGGGACAGATCCTACGAGCAGTACTTC. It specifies CASDDGDRDRSYEQYF.

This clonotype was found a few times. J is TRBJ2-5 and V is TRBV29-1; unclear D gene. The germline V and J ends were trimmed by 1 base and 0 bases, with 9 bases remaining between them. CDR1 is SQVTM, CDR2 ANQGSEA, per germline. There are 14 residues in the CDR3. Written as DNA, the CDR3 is TGCAGCGTTGAAGGAACGCAGGACCAAGAGACCCAGTACTTC. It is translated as CSVEGTQDQETQYF.

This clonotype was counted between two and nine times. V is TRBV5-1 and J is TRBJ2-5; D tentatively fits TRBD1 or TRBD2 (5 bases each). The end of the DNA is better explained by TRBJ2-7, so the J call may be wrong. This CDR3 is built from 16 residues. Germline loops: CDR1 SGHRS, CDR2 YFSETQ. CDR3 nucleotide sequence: TGCGCCAGCGGCTATAACCCCGGGACGGATCCCTACGAGCAGTACTTC. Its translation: CASGYNPGTDPYEQYF.

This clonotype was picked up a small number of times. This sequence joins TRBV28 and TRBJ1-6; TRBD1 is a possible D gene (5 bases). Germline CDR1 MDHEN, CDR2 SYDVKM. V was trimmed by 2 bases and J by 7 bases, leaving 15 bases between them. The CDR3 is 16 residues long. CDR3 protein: CASSLPHGASNSPLHF. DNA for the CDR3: TGTGCCAGCAGTTTACCCCACGGGGCGTCGAATTCACCCCTCCACTTT.

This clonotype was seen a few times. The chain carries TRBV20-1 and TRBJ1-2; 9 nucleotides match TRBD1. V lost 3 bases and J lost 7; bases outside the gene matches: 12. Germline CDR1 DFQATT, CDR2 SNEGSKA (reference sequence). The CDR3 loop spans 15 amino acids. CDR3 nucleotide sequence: TGCAGTGCTAGGGTGACCGGGACAGGGAAGGGTGGCTACACCTTC. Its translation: CSARVTGTGKGGYTF.

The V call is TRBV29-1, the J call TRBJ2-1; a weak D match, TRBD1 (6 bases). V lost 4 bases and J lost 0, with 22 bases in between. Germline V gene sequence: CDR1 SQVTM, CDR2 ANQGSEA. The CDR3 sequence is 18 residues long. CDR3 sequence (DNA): TGCAGCGTTGGGGGAGAGCTGGGGGCGGGTAGCTCCTACAATGAGCAGTTCTTC. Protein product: CSVGGELGAGSSYNEQFF.

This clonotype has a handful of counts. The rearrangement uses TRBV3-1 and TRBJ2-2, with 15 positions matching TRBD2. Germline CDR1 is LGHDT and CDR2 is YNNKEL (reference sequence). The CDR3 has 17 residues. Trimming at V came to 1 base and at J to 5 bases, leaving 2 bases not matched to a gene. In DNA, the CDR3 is TGTGCCAGCAGCCAAGCCGGACTAGCGGGGGGGACCGGGGAGCTGTTTTTT. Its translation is CASSQAGLAGGTGELFF.

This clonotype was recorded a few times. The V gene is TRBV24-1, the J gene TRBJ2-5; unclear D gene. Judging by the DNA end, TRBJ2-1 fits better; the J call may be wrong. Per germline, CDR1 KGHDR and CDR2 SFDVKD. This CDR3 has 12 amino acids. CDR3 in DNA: TGTGCCACCAGTTCCAGCCCCGATGAGCAGTTCTTC. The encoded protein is CATSSSPDEQFF.

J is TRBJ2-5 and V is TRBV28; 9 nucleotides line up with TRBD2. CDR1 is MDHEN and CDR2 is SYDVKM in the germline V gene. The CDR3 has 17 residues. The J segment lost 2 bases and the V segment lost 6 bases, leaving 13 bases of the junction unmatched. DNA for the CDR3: TGTGCCAGCAGCGAACGACTTCTAGCGGGGCAACAAGAGACCCAGTACTTC. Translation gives CASSERLLAGQQETQYF.

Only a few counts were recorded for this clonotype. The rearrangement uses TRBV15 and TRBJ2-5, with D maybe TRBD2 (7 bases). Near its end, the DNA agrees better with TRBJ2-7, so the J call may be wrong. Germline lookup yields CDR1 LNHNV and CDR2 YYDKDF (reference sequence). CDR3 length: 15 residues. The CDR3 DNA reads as TGTGCCACCAGCAGAGATTCGGGGGGCCCCTACGAGCAGTACTTC. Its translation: CATSRDSGGPYEQYF.

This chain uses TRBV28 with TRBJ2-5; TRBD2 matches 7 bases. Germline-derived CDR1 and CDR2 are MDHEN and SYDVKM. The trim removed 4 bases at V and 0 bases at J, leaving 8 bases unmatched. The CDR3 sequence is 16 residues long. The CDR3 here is CASSSFRLADQETQYF. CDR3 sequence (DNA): TGTGCCAGCAGTTCTTTTAGACTAGCCGACCAAGAGACCCAGTACTTC. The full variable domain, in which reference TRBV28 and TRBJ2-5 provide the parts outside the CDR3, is DVKVTQSSRYLVKRTGEKVFLECVQDMDHENMFWYRQDPGLGLRLIYFSYDVKMKEKGDIPEGYSVSREKKERFSLILESASTNQTSMYLCASSSFRLADQETQYFGPGTRLLVL.

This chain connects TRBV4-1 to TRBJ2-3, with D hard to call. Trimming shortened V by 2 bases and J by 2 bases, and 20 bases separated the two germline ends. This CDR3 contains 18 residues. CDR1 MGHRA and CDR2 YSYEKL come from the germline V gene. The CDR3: CASSQKELQRTSTDTQYF. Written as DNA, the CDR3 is TGCGCCAGCAGCCAAAAAGAACTACAGCGAACGTCCACAGATACGCAGTATTTT.

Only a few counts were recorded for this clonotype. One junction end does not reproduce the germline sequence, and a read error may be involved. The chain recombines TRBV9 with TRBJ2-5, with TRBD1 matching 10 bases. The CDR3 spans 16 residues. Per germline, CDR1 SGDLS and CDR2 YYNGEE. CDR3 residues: CASSPGTGAPQETRYF. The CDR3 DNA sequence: TGTGCCAGCAGCCCCGGGACAGGGGCACCCCAAGAGACCCGGTACTTC.

This chain's CDR3 is CSARGGDTYNEQFF. CDR3 DNA: TGCAGCGCCCGAGGAGGGGACACATACAATGAGCAGTTCTTC. The chain joins TRBV29-1 to TRBJ2-1; D assignment may be TRBD1 or TRBD2 (6 bases each). V shed 7 bases and J shed 4 bases, with 17 bases lying between them. Germline CDR1 is SQVTM and CDR2 is ANQGSEA. This CDR3 contains 14 residues.

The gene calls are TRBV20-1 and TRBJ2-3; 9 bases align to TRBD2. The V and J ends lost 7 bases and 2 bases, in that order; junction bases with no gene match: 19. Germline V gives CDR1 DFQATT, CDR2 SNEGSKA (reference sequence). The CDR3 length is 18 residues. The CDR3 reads CSVPLQSSLAGNTDTQYF. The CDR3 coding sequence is TGCAGTGTCCCGCTACAATCTTCCCTAGCGGGGAACACAGATACGCAGTATTTT.

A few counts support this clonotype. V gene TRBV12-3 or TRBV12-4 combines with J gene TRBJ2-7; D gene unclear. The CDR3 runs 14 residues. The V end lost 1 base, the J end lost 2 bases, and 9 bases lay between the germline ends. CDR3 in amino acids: CASSLGHYPYEQYF. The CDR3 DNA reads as TGTGCCAGCAGTTTAGGACACTATCCCTACGAGCAGTACTTC.

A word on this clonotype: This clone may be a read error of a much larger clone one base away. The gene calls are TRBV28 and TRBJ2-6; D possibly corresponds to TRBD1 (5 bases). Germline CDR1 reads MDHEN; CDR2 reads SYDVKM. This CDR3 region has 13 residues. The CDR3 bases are TGTGCCAGCAGTTTAGCTGGGGCCAACGCCCTGACTTTC. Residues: CASSLAGANALTF.

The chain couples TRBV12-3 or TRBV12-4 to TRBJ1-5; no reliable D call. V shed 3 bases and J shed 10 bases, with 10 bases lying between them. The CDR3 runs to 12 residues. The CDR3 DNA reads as TGTGCCAGCAGTTTGACTCCTAATCCCCAGCATTTT. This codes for CASSLTPNPQHF.

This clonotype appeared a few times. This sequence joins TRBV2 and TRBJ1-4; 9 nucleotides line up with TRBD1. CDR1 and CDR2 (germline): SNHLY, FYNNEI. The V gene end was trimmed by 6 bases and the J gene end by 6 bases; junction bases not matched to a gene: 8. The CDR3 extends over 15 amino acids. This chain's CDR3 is CASRETGGVYEKLFF. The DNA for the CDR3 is TGTGCCAGCAGGGAAACAGGGGGCGTTTATGAAAAACTGTTTTTT.

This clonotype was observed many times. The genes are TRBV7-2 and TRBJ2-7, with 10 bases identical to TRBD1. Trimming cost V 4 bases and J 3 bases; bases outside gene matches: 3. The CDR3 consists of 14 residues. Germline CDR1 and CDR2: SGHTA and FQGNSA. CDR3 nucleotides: TGTGCCAGCAGCTACCGGGACAGGGGCTACGAGCAGTACTTC. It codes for CASSYRDRGYEQYF.